These 20 T cell receptor beta chains were sequenced from one sample in a study of T-cell reconstitution after alpha-beta-depleted transplantation in children. Unique molecular identifiers were used to barcode this TCRbeta library. TCRdb analysed the PCR reads with MiXCR anew, one entry per CDR3 protein. The sample contains some 590,000 distinct CDR3 sequences, over 9.5% of which appear only once. Sequences were derived from PBMCs from the stem cell graft donor, sampled from the stem cell graft. The source of these receptors is a human donor who donated a stem cell graft to a child with acute myeloid leukemia.

The rearrangement joins TRBV29-1 to TRBJ2-2, with a possible D match to TRBD2 (5 bases). Trimming pared 7 bases from V and 3 bases from J, leaving 21 bases between. There are 16 residues in the CDR3. Germline CDR1 reads SQVTM; CDR2 reads ANQGSEA. CDR3 coding DNA: TGCAGCGCTGATGCTCGGGGAACTGGATACACCGGGGAGCTGTTTTTT. It encodes CSADARGTGYTGELFF.

There are a few counts of this clonotype. The genes are TRBV28 and TRBJ2-7; 10 positions match TRBD2. J was trimmed by 5 bases and V by 6 bases; bases with no gene match: 4. Looked up from germline, CDR1 is MDHEN and CDR2 is SYDVKM. This CDR3 is built from 13 residues. The CDR3 DNA reads as TGTGCCAGCAGGGGGACTAGCGTCCACGAGCAGTACTTC. Translating it yields CASRGTSVHEQYF. Complete variable domain (other parts from reference TRBV28 and TRBJ2-7): DVKVTQSSRYLVKRTGEKVFLECVQDMDHENMFWYRQDPGLGLRLIYFSYDVKMKEKGDIPEGYSVSREKKERFSLILESASTNQTSMYLCASRGTSVHEQYFGPGTRLTVT.

There are many counts of this clonotype. The chain has TRBV10-3 and TRBJ1-4; D remains ambiguous. V was pared by 0 bases and J by 0 bases, with 14 bases between. CDR1 is ENHRY and CDR2 is SYGVKD in the germline V gene. The CDR3 consists of 18 residues. The CDR3 region has the DNA TGTGCCATCAGTGAGTCAGGAAACATCCTTGCAACTAATGAAAAACTGTTTTTT. Encoded protein: CAISESGNILATNEKLFF.

V gene TRBV6-5 combines with J gene TRBJ2-5; D may be TRBD1 (8 bases). Trimming removed 2 bases at V and 4 bases at J, with 14 bases between. The CDR3 contains 15 residues. Germline V gene sequence: CDR1 MNHEY, CDR2 SVGAGI. CDR3 nucleotides: TGTGCCAGCAGTTACCGACAGGGGAGGGGAGAGACCCAGTACTTC. Amino acids: CASSYRQGRGETQYF.

There are many counts of this clonotype. The chain combines TRBV12-3 or TRBV12-4 with TRBJ2-7; 9 nucleotides align to TRBD1. J gave up 4 bases and V 5 bases, and 6 bases lay outside the gene matches. The CDR3 loop spans 14 amino acids. This CDR3 reads CASSPGTGLYEQYF. As DNA, the CDR3 is TGTGCCAGCAGTCCCGGGACAGGGCTGTACGAGCAGTACTTC.

This chain connects TRBV19 to TRBJ1-5, with D uncertain. Trimming stripped 6 bases from V and 9 bases from J, with 15 bases between. CDR3 length: 13 residues. Germline V gene data show CDR1 as LNHDA and CDR2 as SQIVND (reference sequence). The chain's CDR3 is CASRTRVSGPQHF. In DNA form, the CDR3 reads TGTGCCAGTAGGACTCGGGTGAGTGGGCCCCAGCATTTT. Full variable domain (outside the CDR3, taken from reference TRBV19 and TRBJ1-5): DGGITQSPKYLFRKEGQNVTLSCEQNLNHDAMYWYRQDPGQGLRLIYYSQIVNDFQKGDIAEGYSVSREKKESFPLTVTSAQKNPTAFYLCASRTRVSGPQHFGDGTRLSIL.

Only a few counts were recorded for this clonotype. The V gene is TRBV10-3, the J gene TRBJ1-1; no firm D call. The CDR3 loop spans 13 amino acids. V shed 2 bases and J shed 8 bases, with 12 bases lying between them. Germline assignment: CDR1 ENHRY and CDR2 SYGVKD. The CDR3 region is CAISEAPNPEAFF. In DNA, the CDR3 is TGTGCCATCAGTGAGGCGCCAAATCCGGAAGCTTTCTTT.

This chain uses TRBV12-3 or TRBV12-4 with TRBJ2-2; TRBD2 might be the D (6 bases). Trimming removed 6 bases at V and 6 bases at J, with 11 bases between. This CDR3 is 13 amino acids long. Written as DNA, the CDR3 is TGTGCCAGCAGGACTAGGACGGCCGGGGAGCTGTTTTTT. This codes for CASRTRTAGELFF.

The V call is TRBV29-1, the J call TRBJ1-5, with 11 bases aligning to TRBD1. Germline V gene sequence: CDR1 SQVTM, CDR2 ANQGSEA. Trimming at V came to 6 bases and at J to 3 bases, leaving 1 base not matched to a gene. The CDR3 extends over 13 amino acids. CDR3 sequence reads: CSVGQGDNQPQHF. The CDR3 region has the DNA TGCAGCGTGGGACAGGGGGACAATCAGCCCCAGCATTTT.

This sequence joins TRBV29-1 and TRBJ2-5; 8 bases match TRBD2. V trimming: 4 bases; J trimming: 4 bases; junction bases outside the gene matches: 5. Germline-derived CDR1 and CDR2 are SQVTM and ANQGSEA. The CDR3 is 13 residues long. CDR3 bases: TGCAGCGTTGCAGCGGGAGTATCAGAGACCCAGTACTTC. Its protein product is CSVAAGVSETQYF.

This clonotype was seen more than once but under ten times. This chain joins TRBV6-1 and TRBJ2-1, with TRBD1 identical over 7 bases. J gave up 0 bases and V 6 bases, and 8 bases lay outside the gene matches. Per germline, CDR1 MNHNS and CDR2 SASEGT. The CDR3 contains 16 residues. CDR3 DNA sequence: TGTGCCAGCAGCCCAGGGGGAGCGAGCTCCTACAATGAGCAGTTCTTC. Translation gives CASSPGGASSYNEQFF.

In its sample, this clonotype was seen a few times. The chain couples TRBV30 to TRBJ2-7, with TRBD2 matching over 7 bases. The CDR3 has 16 amino acids. Trimming at V came to 4 bases and at J to 4 bases, leaving 16 bases not matched to a gene. Germline lookup yields CDR1 GTSNPN and CDR2 SVGIG (reference sequence). CDR3 sequence (DNA): TGTGCCTGGACGGGACTAACCGGATCGGGGGATTACGAGCAGTACTTC. Amino acid sequence: CAWTGLTGSGDYEQYF.

The chain combines TRBV4-2 with TRBJ2-1; D gene unclear. Germline CDR1 LGHNA, CDR2 YNFKEQ. Trimming removed 5 bases from V and 8 bases from J, with 16 bases in between. The CDR3 spans 14 residues. The CDR3 coding sequence is TGTGCCAGCAGCTTCCCCGTTTCGCCCGATGAGCAGTTCTTC. Translated: CASSFPVSPDEQFF.

This clonotype was observed at least ten times. The chain couples TRBV28 to TRBJ2-4; no firm D call. The CDR3 is made up of 14 amino acids. Germline CDR1 reads MDHEN; CDR2 reads SYDVKM. V was cut by 3 bases and J by 0 bases, with 6 bases left in between. This CDR3 reads CASSLEVAKNIQYF. CDR3 DNA: TGTGCCAGCAGTTTGGAAGTAGCCAAAAACATTCAGTACTTC. Based on the CDR3 plus reference TRBV28 and TRBJ2-4, the full variable domain is DVKVTQSSRYLVKRTGEKVFLECVQDMDHENMFWYRQDPGLGLRLIYFSYDVKMKEKGDIPEGYSVSREKKERFSLILESASTNQTSMYLCASSLEVAKNIQYFGAGTRLSVL.

The rearrangement links TRBV6-5 to TRBJ1-3, with D unresolved. Per the germline V gene, CDR1 is MNHEY and CDR2 is SVGAGI. Trimming removed 2 bases from V and 2 bases from J, with 10 bases in between. The CDR3 covers 15 residues. The CDR3 sequence: CASSYLQGAGNTIYF. The CDR3 DNA reads TGTGCCAGCAGTTACCTGCAAGGAGCTGGAAACACCATATATTTT.

V usage is TRBV19 and J usage is TRBJ2-2, with 8 bases identical to TRBD2. CDR1 LNHDA and CDR2 SQIVND come from the germline V gene (reference sequence). V shed 1 base and J 0 bases; nucleotides not matched to a gene: 1. The length of the CDR3 is 16 residues. Written as DNA, the CDR3 is TGTGCCAGTAGTATAGCCGGGAGGGCGAACACCGGGGAGCTGTTTTTT. Amino acids: CASSIAGRANTGELFF. The variable domain in full, with the rest retrieved from reference TRBV19 and TRBJ2-2, is DGGITQSPKYLFRKEGQNVTLSCEQNLNHDAMYWYRQDPGQGLRLIYYSQIVNDFQKGDIAEGYSVSREKKESFPLTVTSAQKNPTAFYLCASSIAGRANTGELFFGEGSRLTVL.

This clonotype occurred many times. The V call is TRBV6-1, the J call TRBJ1-2; D not certain. The CDR3 totals 14 residues. Germline V lookup: CDR1 MNHNS, CDR2 SASEGT. V was trimmed by 9 bases and J by 4 bases, leaving 18 bases between them. The DNA of the CDR3 is TGTGCCAGTACCGTGGGGTCAGGCAGCTATGGCTACACCTTC. Encoded protein: CASTVGSGSYGYTF.

This clonotype showed up just a few times. This sequence joins TRBV6-5 and TRBJ2-2; a weak D match, TRBD1 (5 bases). Germline V lookup: CDR1 MNHEY, CDR2 SVGAGI. V dropped 3 bases and J dropped 7 bases, with 15 bases sitting between them. The CDR3 is made up of 15 amino acids. CDR3 DNA sequence: TGTGCCAGCAGTTATCGGTCAGGGCCGGGCGGGGAGCTGTTTTTT. Encoded protein: CASSYRSGPGGELFF.

This clonotype was counted only a few times. This rearrangement joins TRBV10-3 to TRBJ2-3; the D is unclear. This CDR3 is built from 11 residues. V was shortened by 8 bases and J by 4 bases, with 7 bases between the two germline ends. Germline V CDR1 and CDR2: ENHRY, SYGVKD. CDR3 nucleotide sequence: TGTGCCATCGGACGCGCAGATACGCAGTATTTT. It is translated as CAIGRADTQYF.

The table lists this clonotype with a few counts. The J gene is TRBJ2-1, the V gene TRBV12-3 or TRBV12-4, with 12 bases lining up with TRBD2. The V gene end was trimmed by 6 bases and the J gene end by 8 bases; junction bases not matched to a gene: 8. CDR3 length: 15 amino acids. As DNA, the CDR3 is TGTGCCAGCAGCCCTAGCGGGAGGGCCTCCGATGAGCAGTTCTTC. It specifies CASSPSGRASDEQFF.